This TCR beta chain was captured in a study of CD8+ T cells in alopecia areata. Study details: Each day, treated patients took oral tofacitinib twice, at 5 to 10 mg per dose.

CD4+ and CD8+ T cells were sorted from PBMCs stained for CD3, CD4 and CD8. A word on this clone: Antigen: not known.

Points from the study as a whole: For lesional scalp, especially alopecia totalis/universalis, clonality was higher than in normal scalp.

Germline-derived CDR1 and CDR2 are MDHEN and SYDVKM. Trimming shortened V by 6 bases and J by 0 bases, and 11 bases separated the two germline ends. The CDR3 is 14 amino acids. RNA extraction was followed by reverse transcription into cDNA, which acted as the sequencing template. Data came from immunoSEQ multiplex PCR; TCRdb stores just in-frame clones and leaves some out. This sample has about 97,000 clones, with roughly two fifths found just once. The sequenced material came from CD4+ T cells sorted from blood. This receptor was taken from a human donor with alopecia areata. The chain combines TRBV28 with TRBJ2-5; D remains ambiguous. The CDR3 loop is CASSRSRNQETQYF. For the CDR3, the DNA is TGTGCCAGCAGCCGAAGCCGGAACCAAGAGACCCAGTACTTC. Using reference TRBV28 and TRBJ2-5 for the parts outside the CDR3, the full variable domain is DVKVTQSSRYLVKRTGEKVFLECVQDMDHENMFWYRQDPGLGLRLIYFSYDVKMKEKGDIPEGYSVSREKKERFSLILESASTNQTSMYLCASSRSRNQETQYFGPGTRLLVL.